A selection of T cell receptor beta chains follows, all from one sample in a study of cytomegalovirus exposure and HLA in healthy donors. Assay: immunoSEQ multiplex PCR; the TCRdb copy retains only in-frame clones and omits some. The repertoire holds under 200,000 clones, over 80% seen once, with approximately 2.2% in the top ten. The sequenced material came from PBMCs. These receptors all come from a male donor in good health and CMV-seronegative. CDR3s include the opening cysteine and the closing phenylalanine or tryptophan. The order of the fields is D gene, clone size, V gene, J gene, CDR3 DNA, CDR3 protein. The D gene is left open where the match is weak. The size entry is marked missing in some rows and otherwise reads once, few, many or a size class.

NA	NA	TRBV9	TRBJ1-4	TGTGCCAGCAGCGTAGACGGGTTACAAGAAAAACTGTTTTTT	CASSVDGLQEKLFF
NA	NA	TRBV15	TRBJ2-3	TGTGCCACCAGCAGAGAGAGCAGGGCAGATACGCAGTATTTT	CATSRESRADTQYF
NA	NA	TRBV15	TRBJ1-2	TGTGCCACCAGCACCCGCCGCGGCAGTCCTAACTATGGCTACACCTTC	CATSTRRGSPNYGYTF
NA	NA	TRBV6-6	TRBJ1-2	TGTGCCAGCAGTTACTCGAACAGGGCTGGCTACACCTTC	CASSYSNRAGYTF
TRBD1	NA	TRBV5-6	TRBJ2-2	TGTGCCAGCAGCTTACTAGACAGGGCGCCCACCGGGGAGCTGTTTTTT	CASSLLDRAPTGELFF
NA	NA	TRBV7-7	TRBJ2-7	TGTGCTAGCAGCTTAGCGGCTCCCTACGAGCAGTACTTC	CASSLAAPYEQYF
NA	few	TRBV29-1	TRBJ1-1	TGCAGCGTTGGTGCAGGGGTACACACTGAAGCTTTCTTT	CSVGAGVHTEAFF
NA	once	TRBV4-1	TRBJ1-2	TGCGCCAGCAGCCAAGATGGGCAGGGTTATGGCTACACCTTC	CASSQDGQGYGYTF
NA	few	TRBV30	TRBJ2-5	TGTGCCTCCGTTCCCAACTCGGAGACCCAGTACTTC	CASVPNSETQYF
NA	NA	TRBV7-6	TRBJ2-1	TGTGCCAGCAGCCTGGGGACAGAGCAGTTCTTC	CASSLGTEQFF
TRBD1	NA	TRBV6-5	TRBJ1-2	TGTGCCAGCAGCCAGGACAGGGTTTTTGGCTATGGCTACACCTTC	CASSQDRVFGYGYTF
NA	few	TRBV5-1	TRBJ1-1	TGCGCCAGCAGCTTGGCAGCGGGGCGGCTGAACACTGAAGCTTTCTTT	CASSLAAGRLNTEAFF
NA	NA	TRBV7-2	TRBJ1-5	TGTGCCAGCAGCTTCTTACAGAATCAGCCCCAGCATTTT	CASSFLQNQPQHF
TRBD1	NA	TRBV18	TRBJ1-4	TGTGCCAGCTCCCCTAGGACAGGCGTTACAACTAATGAAAAACTGTTTTTT	CASSPRTGVTTNEKLFF
NA	NA	TRBV19	TRBJ2-2	TGTGCCAGTAGAACAGGGTGGAACACCGGGGAGCTGTTTTTT	CASRTGWNTGELFF
TRBD1	NA	TRBV30	TRBJ2-7	TGTGCCTGGAGCAGTGGGACAGGGGTTACGGAGCAGTACTTC	CAWSSGTGVTEQYF
NA	NA	TRBV19	TRBJ2-7	TGTGCCAGTAGTCCGACGACAGGCTCCTACGAGCAGTACTTC	CASSPTTGSYEQYF
NA	once	TRBV19	TRBJ1-1	TGTGCCAGTAGCCTATCGGGACTTGGGAACACTGAAGCTTTCTTT	CASSLSGLGNTEAFF
TRBD1	once	TRBV28	TRBJ1-1	TGTGCCAGCAGTCCCTCACAGGGGATCGGCACTGAAGCTTTCTTT	CASSPSQGIGTEAFF
TRBD1	few	TRBV4-3	TRBJ1-1	TGCGCCAGCAGCCAAGAAATAGGCAGGGGGAAGACTGAAGCTTTCTTT	CASSQEIGRGKTEAFF
TRBD2	few	TRBV30	TRBJ2-3	TGTGCCTGGAGTGTGCCTGGGGGGGTCACAGATACGCAGTATTTT	CAWSVPGGVTDTQYF
NA	once	TRBV6-5	TRBJ1-5	TGTGCCAGCAGTCGATTTACAAATCAGCCCCAGCATTTT	CASSRFTNQPQHF
NA	few	TRBV5-1	TRBJ1-2	TGCGCCAGCAGCTTGGACACCCCCCCCGATGGCTACACCTTC	CASSLDTPPDGYTF